This T cell receptor (beta chain) is drawn from a study of lymphopenia after photon versus proton radiotherapy. Study-wide findings and caveats: Post-nadir diversity loss with photons came from oligoclonal expansion, particularly CD8+ Temra cells. Larger post-nadir TCR diversity loss correlated inversely with survival in deceased patients. Authors raise, but do not show, better survival with proton therapy. Under photons, naive T cells and diversity fell while effector/memory populations rose.

Comments on this clone: Antigen: not known.

Sequencing used immunoSEQ multiplex PCR; TCRdb keeps in-frame clones, though not all of them. The table records about 20,000 clones, about 92% of them present only once. Germline values: CDR1 SGDLS, CDR2 YYNGEE. The junction had 2 bases not matched to a gene; V was cut back by 2 bases and J by 3 bases. The CDR3 totals 15 residues. The starting material was peripheral blood, obtained from a patient treated with photon-based radiotherapy. This sequence joins TRBV9 and TRBJ2-1; TRBD2 aligns across 10 bases. This TCR came from a woman between 40 and 55 years old with cholangiocarcinoma. CDR3 in amino acids: CASSVGLADYNEQFF. The DNA for the CDR3 is TGTGCCAGCAGCGTCGGACTAGCGGACTACAATGAGCAGTTCTTC.